This entry features one T cell receptor beta chain sequence. The source of the sample is a study of blood T cell repertoires in COVID-19. Those enrolled, adults aged about 18 to 89 years, came from fewer than 25 US areas. Germline CDR1 reads SGHRS; CDR2 reads YFSETQ. CDR3 length: 16 residues. J gave up 5 bases and V 4 bases, and 10 bases lay outside the gene matches. Original data processing: Amplification of reference gene primers provided the estimated nucleated cell counts. Repertoires were generated with immunoSEQ multiplex PCR, while TCRdb's copy carries only in-frame clones and drops some. V, J and clone size were drawn from that table, and D and trimming were deduced from the DNA. Counted here are some 300,000 clones, 70% to 90% occurring once; the ten biggest clones make up over 2%.

The J gene is TRBJ2-2, the V gene TRBV5-1, with 8 positions matching TRBD1. This clonotype originated in a woman in her fifties or sixties in a cohort exposed to, infected with or recovered from COVID-19 (not recorded which). The sample comprised PBMCs or T cells enriched from blood (not recorded which). This chain's CDR3 is CASSQSTGAGTGELFF. CDR3 nucleotide sequence: TGCGCCAGCAGCCAGTCGACAGGGGCGGGAACCGGGGAGCTGTTTTTT.